Listed here are 8 T cell receptor beta chains from one sample, sequenced in a study of cytomegalovirus exposure and HLA in healthy donors. PCR primers comprised 60 Vbeta and 13 Jbeta primers. TCRdb's copy holds only in-frame clones and misses some; the assay was immunoSEQ multiplex PCR. The sample includes roughly 200,000 clones. Material for sequencing was PBMCs. The source is a girl aged 2-10 years in good health and CMV-seropositive.

The V and J genes are TRBV27 and TRBJ2-7, with D possibly being TRBD1 (5 bases). Germline loops: CDR1 MNHEY, CDR2 SMNVEV (reference sequence). This CDR3 region has 14 residues. The V end was cut by 0 bases, the J end by 2 bases, with 8 bases between. The CDR3 protein is CASSLSGDPYEQYF. The CDR3 DNA reads TGTGCCAGCAGTTTATCAGGGGATCCCTACGAGCAGTACTTC.

This chain's CDR3 is CASSLGRLAGSGEDTQYF. The CDR3 coding sequence is TGCGCCAGCAGCTTGGGTAGACTAGCGGGATCGGGGGAAGATACGCAGTATTTT. The chain employs TRBV5-1 and TRBJ2-3, with 11 bases fitting TRBD2. This CDR3 has 18 amino acids. CDR1 is SGHRS, CDR2 YFSETQ, per germline. The V and J ends lost 0 bases and 5 bases, in that order; junction bases with no gene match: 11.

The genes are TRBV5-1 and TRBJ2-5; 13 bases map to TRBD2. CDR3 length: 16 amino acids. The J segment lost 5 bases and the V segment lost 3 bases, leaving 7 bases of the junction unmatched. The germline gives CDR1 SGHRS, CDR2 YFSETQ. The CDR3 region has the DNA TGCGCCAGCAGCTCTGGACTAGCGGGAGCTGAGGAGACCCAGTACTTC. It yields the protein CASSSGLAGAEETQYF.

The rearrangement uses TRBV6-6 and TRBJ1-2; tentative D call: TRBD1 (5 bases). V dropped 2 bases and J dropped 5 bases, with 15 bases sitting between them. Germline V CDR1 and CDR2: MNHNY, SVGAGI (reference sequence). This CDR3 comprises 15 residues. The CDR3 bases are TGTGCCAGCAGTTACGGGCGGGGGGAATCGTATGGCTACACCTTC. Its protein is CASSYGRGESYGYTF.

The V gene is TRBV5-4, the J gene TRBJ2-1, with 8 bases fitting TRBD2. The CDR3 spans 15 residues. The V gene end was trimmed by 4 bases and the J gene end by 6 bases; junction bases not matched to a gene: 9. Germline V gene sequence: CDR1 SGHNT, CDR2 YYREEE (reference sequence). CDR3 DNA sequence: TGTGCCAGCAGCAGACCCGGACTAGCAGGCAATGAGCAGTTCTTC. This sequence encodes CASSRPGLAGNEQFF.

This chain uses TRBV28 with TRBJ1-2, with 8 bases identical to TRBD1. Germline trimming cut 4 bases from V and 4 bases from J; bases unmatched to any gene: 11. This CDR3 comprises 16 residues. The germline gives CDR1 MDHEN, CDR2 SYDVKM. CDR3 nucleotide sequence: TGTGCCAGCAGTTATACACCAGGGGGCGTCATCTATGGCTACACCTTC. Its translation: CASSYTPGGVIYGYTF.

This chain connects TRBV5-4 to TRBJ1-2; D ambiguous. CDR1 is SGHNT and CDR2 is YYREEE in the germline V gene (reference sequence). V dropped 4 bases and J dropped 3 bases, with 13 bases sitting between them. This CDR3 spans 14 amino acids. The CDR3 loop reads CASSNDGGDYGYTF. As DNA, the CDR3 is TGTGCCAGCAGCAACGACGGAGGTGACTATGGCTACACCTTC.

This chain links TRBV10-1 with TRBJ2-3; possibly TRBD2 for D (5 bases). V was pared by 2 bases and J by 4 bases, with 22 bases between. The CDR3 has 18 amino acids. Germline V gene lookup returns CDR1 WNHNN and CDR2 SYGVQD (reference sequence). CDR3 protein: CASSELVGEGLYPDTQYF. In nucleotides, the CDR3 is TGCGCCAGCAGTGAGCTAGTTGGCGAGGGCCTATACCCAGATACGCAGTATTTT.